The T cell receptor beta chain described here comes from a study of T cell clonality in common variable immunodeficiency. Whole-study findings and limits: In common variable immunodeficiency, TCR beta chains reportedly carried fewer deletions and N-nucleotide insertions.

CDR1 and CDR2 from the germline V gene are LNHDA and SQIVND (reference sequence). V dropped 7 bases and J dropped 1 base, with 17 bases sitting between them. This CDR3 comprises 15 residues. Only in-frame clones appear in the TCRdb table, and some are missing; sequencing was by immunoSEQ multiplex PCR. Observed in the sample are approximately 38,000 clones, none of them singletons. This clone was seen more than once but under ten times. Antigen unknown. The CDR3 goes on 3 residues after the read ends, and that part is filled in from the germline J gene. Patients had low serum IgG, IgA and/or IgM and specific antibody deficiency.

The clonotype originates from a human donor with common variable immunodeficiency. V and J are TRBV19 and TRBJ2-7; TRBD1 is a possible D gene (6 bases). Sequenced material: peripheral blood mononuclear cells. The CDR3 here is CASKHGQRSSYEQYF. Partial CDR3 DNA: TGTGCCAGTAAACACGGACAGCGCTCTTCCTACGAG.